The 16 T cell receptor beta chains listed next were all sequenced from one sample in a study of shared clonotypes between healthy human individuals (dated by TCRdb to about 2020). Library prep was done by the immunoSEQ multiplex PCR assay. TCRdb carries this immuneACCESS record with in-frame sequences only. Its versions omit some clonotypes, under half of them owing to an unresolved V gene in the studies checked, with the rest unexplained. The sample table records about 490,000 clones; about 78% of these occur just once. 12% of the sample belongs to the ten largest clones. Sequencing was done on a sample of PBMCs. The receptor set was obtained from a woman in her thirties or forties in good health. Some clones in this sample may be carry-over from other donors' samples.

The chain couples TRBV7-8 to TRBJ2-7; tentatively, D is TRBD1 (5 bases). CDR3 size: 13 residues. Per the germline V gene, CDR1 is SGHVS and CDR2 is FQNEAQ. V gave up 4 bases and J gave up 7 bases, with 14 bases separating them. The CDR3 nucleotides read TGTGCCAGCAGCTCCCAGGGTGATGGAGAGCAGTACTTC. Translating it yields CASSSQGDGEQYF.

The chain combines TRBV29-1 with TRBJ1-3; 9 bases fit TRBD1. The CDR3 is made up of 20 amino acids. Germline CDR1 reads SQVTM; CDR2 reads ANQGSEA. The J segment lost 2 bases and the V segment lost 4 bases, leaving 21 bases of the junction unmatched. The CDR3 reads CSVVWTPGQGNLGPGNTIYF. The DNA for the CDR3 is TGCAGCGTTGTCTGGACTCCGGGACAGGGTAACTTGGGCCCTGGAAACACCATATATTTT.

A single count supports this clone. This chain's CDR3 is CAWSVRGRGHEQYF. CDR3 DNA sequence: TGTGCCTGGAGTGTGAGGGGGCGCGGCCACGAGCAGTACTTC. This sequence joins TRBV30 and TRBJ2-7; TRBD1 matches 7 bases. Trimming at V came to 0 bases and at J to 5 bases, leaving 7 bases not matched to a gene. The CDR3 runs to 14 residues. Per germline, CDR1 GTSNPN and CDR2 SVGIG (reference sequence).

The chain combines TRBV2 with TRBJ2-5; D not certain. The CDR3 loop spans 12 amino acids. CDR1 SNHLY and CDR2 FYNNEI come from the germline V gene. Trimming pared 0 bases from V and 8 bases from J, leaving 7 bases between. The CDR3 spells CASSEAGKTQYF. CDR3 nucleotide sequence: TGTGCCAGCAGTGAAGCGGGAAAAACCCAGTACTTC.

This chain uses TRBV19 with TRBJ2-7; D is unclear. This CDR3 comprises 12 residues. The germline gives CDR1 LNHDA, CDR2 SQIVND (reference sequence). V gave up 6 bases and J gave up 7 bases, with 13 bases separating them. The CDR3, as DNA: TGTGCCAGTAGCCTTCTTATGGGTGAGCAGTACTTC. Translating gives CASSLLMGEQYF. The full variable domain, its missing parts supplied by reference TRBV19 and TRBJ2-7, is DGGITQSPKYLFRKEGQNVTLSCEQNLNHDAMYWYRQDPGQGLRLIYYSQIVNDFQKGDIAEGYSVSREKKESFPLTVTSAQKNPTAFYLCASSLLMGEQYFGPGTRLTVT.

Only one count was recorded for this clone. This chain links TRBV19 with TRBJ1-2; D remains unclear. The V and J ends lost 9 bases and 7 bases respectively, with 9 bases between them. This CDR3 has 10 residues. Germline CDR1 reads LNHDA; CDR2 reads SQIVND (reference sequence). CDR3 amino acids: CASRDVGYTF. In DNA, the CDR3 is TGTGCCAGCCGCGATGTTGGCTACACCTTC.

The rearrangement links TRBV5-5 to TRBJ2-7; D is uncertain. The germline V gene encodes CDR1 SGHKS and CDR2 YYEKEE (reference sequence). Trimming took 4 bases from V and 2 from J, leaving 13 bases between them. This CDR3 region has 14 residues. CDR3 coding DNA: TGTGCCAGCAGCCCCCGGACGAAAACCTACGAGCAGTACTTC. This sequence encodes CASSPRTKTYEQYF.

This chain's CDR3 is CASSAGQGSFYGYTF. The CDR3 DNA sequence: TGCGCCAGCAGCGCCGGACAGGGGAGTTTCTATGGCTACACCTTC. The V call is TRBV5-1, the J call TRBJ1-2, with TRBD1 identical over 9 bases. This CDR3 is built from 15 residues. With V trimmed by 4 bases and J by 4 bases, 8 bases remained unmatched. The germline V gene has CDR1 SGHRS and CDR2 YFSETQ.

This sequence joins TRBV19 and TRBJ2-3; 8 nucleotides align to TRBD2. The CDR3 spans 17 residues. CDR1 and CDR2 from the germline V gene are LNHDA and SQIVND (reference sequence). V lost 3 bases, J lost 3 bases, and 11 bases stayed unmatched. This CDR3 is CASSIEAGAWGTDTQYF. In nucleotides, the CDR3 is TGTGCCAGTAGTATCGAAGCGGGAGCTTGGGGAACAGATACGCAGTATTTT. Full variable domain (outside the CDR3, taken from reference TRBV19 and TRBJ2-3): DGGITQSPKYLFRKEGQNVTLSCEQNLNHDAMYWYRQDPGQGLRLIYYSQIVNDFQKGDIAEGYSVSREKKESFPLTVTSAQKNPTAFYLCASSIEAGAWGTDTQYFGPGTRLTVL.

This clone was counted once. The chain recombines TRBV6-1 with TRBJ1-5, with no clear D. V gave up 4 bases and J gave up 0 bases, with 10 bases separating them. The CDR3 has 15 residues. Germline CDR1 is MNHNS and CDR2 is SASEGT. The CDR3, as DNA: TGTGCCAGCAGTGTCGGGTTGAGTAGCAATCAGCCCCAGCATTTT. Its protein is CASSVGLSSNQPQHF.

The J gene is TRBJ2-5, the V gene TRBV4-1, with no clear D. The tail of the sequence fits TRBJ2-7 better, so the J call may be wrong. CDR1 and CDR2 (germline): MGHRA, YSYEKL. This CDR3 has 15 amino acids. This CDR3 reads CASSHNSLSDYEQYF. Written as DNA, the CDR3 is TGCGCCAGCAGCCATAATAGTCTTTCCGACTACGAGCAGTACTTC.

This clone was seen more than once but under ten times. This chain connects TRBV28 to TRBJ1-1, with D perhaps TRBD1 (5 bases). Trimming took off 2 bases at V and 2 bases at J, with 6 bases between the two ends. CDR3 length: 13 residues. Looked up from germline, CDR1 is MDHEN and CDR2 is SYDVKM. CDR3 nucleotide sequence: TGTGCCAGCAGTTTAGGGGCCAACACTGAAGCTTTCTTT. Its translation: CASSLGANTEAFF.

The rearrangement uses TRBV29-1 and TRBJ2-2; TRBD1 aligns across 7 bases. Germline V CDR1 and CDR2: SQVTM, ANQGSEA. The CDR3 extends over 14 amino acids. V lost 6 bases to trimming and J lost 2 bases; unmatched junction nucleotides: 6. CDR3 nucleotide sequence: TGCAGCGTCTTAGGGACAGCCAACACCGGGGAGCTGTTTTTT. It is translated as CSVLGTANTGELFF.

J is TRBJ2-1 and V is TRBV6-1, with D perhaps TRBD1 or TRBD2 (6 bases each). Trimming removed 8 bases from V and 9 bases from J, with 23 bases in between. The CDR3 is 15 amino acids. Germline V gene data show CDR1 as MNHNS and CDR2 as SASEGT. For the CDR3, the DNA is TGTGCCAGCGCCCCACAGGGACTCGGACAAGCTGAGCAGTTCTTC. Encoded protein: CASAPQGLGQAEQFF.

The chain joins TRBV28 to TRBJ2-7, with D perhaps TRBD2 (6 bases). Germline CDR1 MDHEN, CDR2 SYDVKM. Trimming removed 8 bases from V and 1 base from J, with 18 bases in between. The CDR3 sequence is 15 residues long. CDR3 sequence reads: CASSFPGTFSYEQYF. The CDR3 region has the DNA TGTGCCAGCTCATTTCCCGGGACTTTTTCCTACGAGCAGTACTTC.

Concerning this clone: Distinct nucleotide sequences in the sample also encode this CDR3. DNA of the CDR3: TGTGCCAGCAGTTATTCGACGTACAATGAGCAGTTCTTC. This encodes CASSYSTYNEQFF. V is TRBV6-6 and J is TRBJ2-1; D is unclear. V was clipped by 3 bases and J by 4 bases, with 7 bases between them. Germline CDR1 MNHNY, CDR2 SVGAGI (reference sequence). This CDR3 is 13 amino acids long.